This T cell receptor (beta chain) was profiled in a study of human T cells and chemical hapten exposure. The time point is: patch test 2, 6 weeks after DPC sensitization. Treatment noted: therapeutic diphenylcyclopropenone sensitization with weekly scalp DPC. Using its own MiXCR run on the RACE reads, TCRdb lists one record per CDR3 protein. Found here are approximately 91,000 distinct CDR3 sequences, 11% of them singletons; the top ten hold roughly 1.6%. This clonotype appeared a few times. Germline V lookup: CDR1 KGHSH, CDR2 LQKENI. The CDR3 covers 18 residues. V was clipped by 3 bases and J by 1 base, with 19 bases between them.

The TCR was taken from a man aged 18 to 30 with alopecia areata. Some clones in this sample may be carry-over from other donors' samples. The chain has TRBV18 and TRBJ2-4; D perhaps matches TRBD1 (6 bases). The sample in question was whole blood, obtained in connection with sensitization to the hapten diphenylcyclopropenone (DPC). The CDR3 loop reads CASSPQRRWDTAKNIQYF. Here the CDR3 DNA reads TGTGCCAGCTCACCTCAACGGAGGTGGGACACCGCCAAAAACATTCAGTACTTC. The whole variable domain, filled in from reference TRBV18 and TRBJ2-4, reads NAGVMQNPRHLVRRRGQEARLRCSPMKGHSHVYWYRQLPEEGLKFMVYLQKENIIDESGMPKERFSAEFPKEGPSILRIQQVVRGDSAAYFCASSPQRRWDTAKNIQYFGAGTRLSVL.